The clone carrying this TCR beta chain was picked up a small number of times. The antigen is unknown. TCRdb's copy holds only in-frame clones and misses some; the assay was immunoSEQ multiplex PCR. The sample consists of 93,000 or so clones, around 84% of them appearing once. The data stem from a study of T cell clones after liver transplantation. Study summary: At least one year of complete immunosuppression withdrawal without enzymes over twice normal defined tolerance.

Study conclusions and caveats: Donor-reactive sequences fell more than third party-reactive ones, suggesting partial deletion. Low donor cell numbers restricted donor-reactive repertoire measurement in two subjects.

Germline values: CDR1 GTSNPN, CDR2 SVGIG (reference sequence). V dropped 1 base and J dropped 0 bases, with 11 bases sitting between them. This CDR3 has 15 amino acids. This TCR derives from a human patient who received a liver transplant. Some T cells may be transferred from the graft donor. This chain links TRBV30 with TRBJ2-3; no clear D gene. The sequencing here drew on CD4+ T cells from blood, taken around 50 months after liver transplant. CDR3 bases: TGTGCCTGGAGTGCGGAAGCTGGTAGCACAGATACGCAGTATTTT. It is translated as CAWSAEAGSTDTQYF.